The 32 T cell receptor beta chains presented below share a single source sample, sequenced in a study of cytomegalovirus exposure and HLA in healthy donors (dated by TCRdb to 2015 to 2018). The library came from the immunoSEQ multiplex PCR assay. For the multiplex PCR, a mixture combining 60 forward primers for TCR Vbeta segments and 13 reverse primers for TCR Jbeta segments was used. Here the immuneACCESS table is served through TCRdb, limited to in-frame sequences with V and J called. Missing clones are a known gap in these copies; in checked studies unresolved V genes cover under half, and the rest lacks a known reason. This sample comprises more than 75,000 clones, less than 80% of them detected only once. The ten most abundant clones make up about 9.1% of the sample. Material for sequencing was PBMCs. These receptors came from a man aged 40-55 years in good health and CMV-seropositive.

The J gene is TRBJ2-5, the V gene TRBV5-4; TRBD1 might be the D (5 bases). Germline V gives CDR1 SGHNT, CDR2 YYREEE (reference sequence). CDR3 length: 13 residues. Between the trimmed V and J ends, which lost 3 bases and 1 base, there was a span of 7 bases. This CDR3 reads CASSSGAQETQYF. In DNA, the CDR3 is TGTGCCAGCAGCTCTGGGGCCCAAGAGACCCAGTACTTC. Full variable domain (missing parts from reference TRBV5-4 and TRBJ2-5): ETGVTQSPTHLIKTRGQQVTLRCSSQSGHNTVSWYQQALGQGPQFIFQYYREEENGRGNFPPRFSGLQFPNYSSELNVNALELDDSALYLCASSSGAQETQYFGPGTRLLVL.

V gene TRBV7-9 combines with J gene TRBJ1-1; D is uncertain. The germline gives CDR1 SEHNR, CDR2 FQNEAQ (reference sequence). The CDR3 has 15 amino acids. The V and J ends lost 4 bases and 1 base respectively, with 13 bases between them. This CDR3 is CASSWVGEGNTEAFF. The CDR3 region has the DNA TGTGCCAGCAGCTGGGTGGGTGAGGGGAACACTGAAGCTTTCTTT.

The CDR3 loop is CASSPLGAGNQQTQYF. CDR3 DNA: TGTGCCAGCAGTCCCTTAGGGGCGGGAAATCAGCAGACCCAGTACTTC. This chain links TRBV2 with TRBJ2-5, with D perhaps TRBD2 (6 bases). The germline CDR1 and CDR2 sequences are SNHLY and FYNNEI. This CDR3 spans 16 amino acids. The germline V and J ends were trimmed by 5 bases and 6 bases, with 22 bases remaining between them.

This rearrangement joins TRBV7-8 to TRBJ1-4, with TRBD1 matching over 11 bases. Germline trimming cut 7 bases from V and 5 bases from J; bases unmatched to any gene: 3. CDR3 length: 14 amino acids. The germline V gene encodes CDR1 SGHVS and CDR2 FQNEAQ. CDR3 DNA: TGTGCCAGCAAAAGGGACAGGGGGAATGAAAAACTGTTTTTT. Amino acids: CASKRDRGNEKLFF. The variable domain in full, with the rest retrieved from reference TRBV7-8 and TRBJ1-4, is GAGVSQSPRYKVAKRGQDVALRCDPISGHVSLFWYQQALGQGPEFLTYFQNEAQLDKSGLPSDRFFAERPEGSVSTLKIQRTQQEDSAVYLCASKRDRGNEKLFFGSGTQLSVL.

This clone has just a few counts. The V and J genes are TRBV7-2 and TRBJ1-5; a weak D match, TRBD1 (6 bases). V was pared by 5 bases and J by 4 bases, with 9 bases between. CDR3 size: 13 residues. The germline CDR1 and CDR2 sequences are SGHTA and FQGNSA. CDR3 coding DNA: TGTGCCAGCAGCAAGGACAGAAATCAGCCCCAGCATTTT. Translated, it gives CASSKDRNQPQHF.

This clone has just a few counts. J is TRBJ2-2 and V is TRBV5-4; TRBD2 aligns across 7 bases. The CDR3 has 16 residues. The germline gives CDR1 SGHNT, CDR2 YYREEE (reference sequence). V lost 3 bases and J lost 7; bases outside the gene matches: 12. DNA for the CDR3: TGTGCCAGCAGCTCAGCCGGGGACTATAAGAACGGGGAGCTGTTTTTT. Its protein is CASSSAGDYKNGELFF.

V usage is TRBV11-2 and J usage is TRBJ1-5; D may be TRBD1 (6 bases). Germline CDR1 SGHAT, CDR2 FQNNGV. CDR3 length: 16 residues. V shed 5 bases and J shed 7 bases, with 21 bases lying between them. CDR3 sequence (DNA): TGTGCCAGCAGCACAAACAGGGTATCGCACCTACAGCCCCAGCATTTT. Protein sequence: CASSTNRVSHLQPQHF.

On this clone: At one end, the junction sequence differs from germline, possibly due to a read error. The V gene is TRBV2, the J gene TRBJ1-3; 7 bases map to TRBD1. The CDR3 is made up of 16 amino acids. CDR1 SNHLY and CDR2 FYNNEI come from the germline V gene. The CDR3: CASTVNRDSSGNTTYF. The CDR3 DNA reads TGTGCCAGCACCGTAAACCGGGACAGCTCTGGAAACACCACATATTTT.

This chain connects TRBV5-5 to TRBJ1-5; TRBD1 aligns across 12 bases. V dropped 1 base and J dropped 2; count of bases not matched to a gene: 4. The CDR3 loop spans 17 amino acids. CDR1 is SGHKS, CDR2 YYEKEE, per germline (reference sequence). The CDR3 loop is CASSLLGQGAGNQPQHF. The CDR3 nucleotides are TGTGCCAGCAGCTTGTTGGGACAGGGGGCGGGCAATCAGCCCCAGCATTTT.

This sequence joins TRBV2 and TRBJ2-1, with 14 bases matching TRBD2. CDR1 is SNHLY, CDR2 FYNNEI, per germline. This CDR3 comprises 14 residues. J lost 7 bases, V lost 6 bases, and 2 bases had no gene match. The CDR3 is CASRGTSGSNEQFF. The CDR3 DNA reads as TGTGCCAGCAGAGGGACTAGCGGGAGTAATGAGCAGTTCTTC.

Details on this clone: Other DNA sequences in this specimen translate into the identical CDR3. This chain links TRBV10-1 with TRBJ2-7, with D perhaps matching TRBD1 (6 bases). This CDR3 has 11 amino acids. V was clipped by 5 bases and J by 4 bases, with 6 bases between them. Germline assignment: CDR1 WNHNN and CDR2 SYGVQD (reference sequence). CDR3 sequence reads: CASSRGYEQYF. In DNA form, the CDR3 reads TGCGCCAGCAGTAGGGGGTACGAGCAGTACTTC.

The chain employs TRBV5-4 and TRBJ2-7; D ambiguous. Trimming removed 0 bases from V and 1 base from J, with 5 bases in between. Germline assignment: CDR1 SGHNT and CDR2 YYREEE (reference sequence). The CDR3 covers 13 residues. The CDR3 sequence is CASSLAVSYEQYF. The CDR3 bases are TGTGCCAGCAGCTTGGCAGTGTCCTACGAGCAGTACTTC.

This clone appeared once. The rearrangement links TRBV29-1 to TRBJ2-1; tentative D call: TRBD2 (5 bases). The CDR3 contains 13 residues. Per the germline V gene, CDR1 is SQVTM and CDR2 is ANQGSEA. Trimming took off 3 bases at V and 5 bases at J, with 11 bases between the two ends. Here the CDR3 DNA reads TGCAGCGTTGAGGATCAGCGGAACAATGAGCAGTTCTTC. As protein: CSVEDQRNNEQFF.

This clone was found a few times. The CDR3 here is CASSLTGGSTDTQYF. In DNA form, the CDR3 reads TGTGCCAGCAGCTTAACTGGCGGGAGCACAGATACGCAGTATTTT. The rearrangement uses TRBV7-3 and TRBJ2-3, with a weak D call TRBD2 (5 bases). Germline V gene sequence: CDR1 SGHTA, CDR2 FQGTGA. The CDR3 sequence is 15 residues long. V was pared by 0 bases and J by 0 bases, with 7 bases between.

This clone was picked up a small number of times. CDR3 bases: TGCGCCAGCAGCTTGGCCGAGCTTAGGGGGACTGAAGCTTTCTTT. Translating it yields CASSLAELRGTEAFF. V and J are TRBV5-1 and TRBJ1-1; D possibly corresponds to TRBD1 (6 bases). Trimming cost V 0 bases and J 5 bases, with 14 bases left between them. The CDR3 is 15 amino acids. Germline V gene data show CDR1 as SGHRS and CDR2 as YFSETQ.

The chain carries TRBV15 and TRBJ1-1; D call uncertain. The CDR3 consists of 13 residues. CDR1 is LNHNV and CDR2 is YYDKDF in the germline V gene (reference sequence). With 1 base removed from V and 1 base from J, the gap between germline ends came to 4 bases. In DNA, the CDR3 is TGTGCCACCAGCAGAGGCGGGAACACTGAAGCTTTCTTT. It is translated as CATSRGGNTEAFF.

This chain connects TRBV13 to TRBJ2-5; 9 bases are a match to TRBD2. Trimming removed 2 bases from V and 2 bases from J; junction bases left unmatched: 6. The CDR3 has 16 residues. CDR1 and CDR2 (germline): PRHDT, FYEKMQ (reference sequence). The CDR3 DNA sequence: TGTGCCAGCAGCTTAACGGCTAGCGGGGTGCAAGAGACCCAGTACTTC. The encoded protein is CASSLTASGVQETQYF. The complete variable domain, with remaining parts taken from reference TRBV13 and TRBJ2-5, reads AAGVIQSPRHLIKEKRETATLKCYPIPRHDTVYWYQQGPGQDPQFLISFYEKMQSDKGSIPDRFSAQQFSDYHSELNMSSLELGDSALYFCASSLTASGVQETQYFGPGTRLLVL.

V gene TRBV18 combines with J gene TRBJ2-3; 9 bases are a match to TRBD2. There are 14 residues in the CDR3. V trimming: 0 bases; J trimming: 6 bases; junction bases outside the gene matches: 1. CDR1 KGHSH and CDR2 LQKENI come from the germline V gene. CDR3 sequence: CASSPPGTSDTQYF. The CDR3 DNA sequence: TGTGCCAGCTCACCACCAGGGACTAGCGATACGCAGTATTTT.

V and J are TRBV2 and TRBJ2-2; 15 nucleotides align to TRBD2. There are 16 residues in the CDR3. With V trimmed by 5 bases and J by 7 bases, 5 bases remained unmatched. Looked up from germline, CDR1 is SNHLY and CDR2 is FYNNEI. The CDR3 loop is CASSRTSGGANGELFF. The CDR3 region has the DNA TGTGCCAGCAGTAGGACTAGCGGGGGGGCCAACGGGGAGCTGTTTTTT.

The V and J genes are TRBV15 and TRBJ1-1, with TRBD1 as a possible D gene (5 bases). Germline assignment: CDR1 LNHNV and CDR2 YYDKDF (reference sequence). The CDR3 spans 13 residues. The V gene lost 5 bases and the J gene lost 1 base, with 8 bases spanning the gap. The CDR3: CATSRTGNTEAFF. The CDR3, as DNA: TGTGCCACCAGCCGCACAGGGAACACTGAAGCTTTCTTT. The full variable domain, in which reference TRBV15 and TRBJ1-1 provide the parts outside the CDR3, is DAMVIQNPRYQVTQFGKPVTLSCSQTLNHNVMYWYQQKSSQAPKLLFHYYDKDFNNEADTPDNFQSRRPNTSFCFLDIRSPGLGDTAMYLCATSRTGNTEAFFGQGTRLTVV.

The chain links TRBV7-3 to TRBJ2-5; 9 bases map to TRBD2. The CDR3 contains 15 residues. Losses at the gene ends were 2 bases for V and 4 bases for J; bases not matched to a gene: 5. Germline-derived CDR1 and CDR2 are SGHTA and FQGTGA. CDR3 in DNA: TGTGCCAGCAGCTTAGTAGCGGGAGTCAGAGAGACCCAGTACTTC. Residues: CASSLVAGVRETQYF.

The chain is built from TRBV2 and TRBJ2-1; 9 bases are shared with TRBD1. V dropped 7 bases and J dropped 3; count of bases not matched to a gene: 7. This CDR3 is built from 15 residues. In germline, CDR1 is SNHLY, CDR2 FYNNEI. Written as DNA, the CDR3 is TGTGCCAGCAACCCACAGGGGGCAGGCTACAATGAGCAGTTCTTC. Amino acid sequence: CASNPQGAGYNEQFF.

The chain combines TRBV5-5 with TRBJ2-1; the D gene is possibly TRBD2 (6 bases). The germline CDR1 and CDR2 sequences are SGHKS and YYEKEE (reference sequence). The CDR3 totals 16 residues. Between the trimmed V and J ends, which lost 2 bases and 4 bases, there was a span of 16 bases. In DNA, the CDR3 is TGTGCCAGCAGCTTTGTCGGTAGCGGAACTTACAATGAGCAGTTCTTC. The encoded protein is CASSFVGSGTYNEQFF.

The J gene is TRBJ2-7, the V gene TRBV30, with TRBD1 identical over 9 bases. V shed 0 bases, J shed 0 bases, and the junction held 3 bases outside the gene matches. CDR1 and CDR2 from the germline V gene are GTSNPN and SVGIG (reference sequence). The CDR3 totals 15 residues. CDR3: CAWSVGQGSSYEQYF. The DNA for the CDR3 is TGTGCCTGGAGTGTAGGACAGGGGAGCTCCTACGAGCAGTACTTC.

This clone occurred a few times. The genes are TRBV19 and TRBJ2-3, with 12 bases matching TRBD2. The CDR3 sequence is 17 residues long. With V trimmed by 7 bases and J by 1 base, 9 bases remained unmatched. Germline loops: CDR1 LNHDA, CDR2 SQIVND (reference sequence). The CDR3 sequence is CASTPSGRGGGTDTQYF. CDR3 DNA sequence: TGTGCCAGTACCCCTAGCGGGAGGGGAGGTGGCACAGATACGCAGTATTTT. The full variable domain, in which reference TRBV19 and TRBJ2-3 provide the parts outside the CDR3, is DGGITQSPKYLFRKEGQNVTLSCEQNLNHDAMYWYRQDPGQGLRLIYYSQIVNDFQKGDIAEGYSVSREKKESFPLTVTSAQKNPTAFYLCASTPSGRGGGTDTQYFGPGTRLTVL.

This chain connects TRBV2 to TRBJ2-5, with TRBD2 as a possible D gene (5 bases). This CDR3 has 10 amino acids. V was shortened by 8 bases and J by 6 bases, with 7 bases between the two germline ends. Germline V gene sequence: CDR1 SNHLY, CDR2 FYNNEI. The CDR3: CASGGQTQYF. The DNA for the CDR3 is TGTGCCAGCGGCGGGCAGACCCAGTACTTC.

The gene calls are TRBV28 and TRBJ2-3; D might be TRBD2 (5 bases). The length of the CDR3 is 15 residues. The germline CDR1 and CDR2 sequences are MDHEN and SYDVKM. Trimming stripped 5 bases from V and 1 base from J, with 13 bases between. CDR3 nucleotides: TGTGCCAGCAGTCCATGGGAGTCTGGCACAGATACGCAGTATTTT. Its protein product is CASSPWESGTDTQYF.

This clone was seen a few times. The chain combines TRBV5-5 with TRBJ2-6, with 12 bases aligning to TRBD1. V was clipped by 4 bases and J by 3 bases; unmatched bases: 11. Germline V gene lookup returns CDR1 SGHKS and CDR2 YYEKEE (reference sequence). CDR3 length: 19 residues. The CDR3 nucleotides are TGTGCCAGCAGCGCGCCGGGACAGGGGGCGGCGGGTGGGGCCAACGTCCTGACTTTC. Protein product: CASSAPGQGAAGGANVLTF. Full variable domain (rest looked up from reference TRBV5-5 and TRBJ2-6): DAGVTQSPTHLIKTRGQQVTLRCSPISGHKSVSWYQQVLGQGPQFIFQYYEKEERGRGNFPDRFSARQFPNYSSELNVNALLLGDSALYLCASSAPGQGAAGGANVLTFGAGSRLTVL.

The CDR3 reads CASQVGGREPQHF. The CDR3 bases are TGTGCCTCTCAGGTCGGGGGGCGGGAGCCCCAGCATTTT. The chain uses TRBV21-1 and TRBJ1-5. TRBV21-1 is described as a pseudogene. The CDR3 extends over 13 amino acids.

Ten or more counts support this clone. The chain employs TRBV11-1 and TRBJ2-3; maybe TRBD1 (5 bases). V shed 5 bases and J shed 1 base, with 7 bases lying between them. The CDR3 consists of 13 residues. Germline assignment: CDR1 SGHAT and CDR2 FQDESV (reference sequence). CDR3 loop: CASSKQGTDTQYF. In nucleotides, the CDR3 is TGTGCCAGCAGCAAACAGGGCACAGATACGCAGTATTTT.

In this sample, this clone turned up a few times. V usage is TRBV28 and J usage is TRBJ1-4; 10 nucleotides agree with TRBD1. The trim removed 6 bases at V and 8 bases at J, leaving 15 bases unmatched. CDR3 size: 17 residues. Looked up from germline, CDR1 is MDHEN and CDR2 is SYDVKM. The CDR3 sequence: CASRPRTGGRGSEKLFF. The CDR3 nucleotides are TGTGCCAGCAGACCTAGGACAGGGGGGAGGGGAAGCGAAAAACTGTTTTTT.

This rearrangement joins TRBV5-4 to TRBJ2-5; D might be TRBD2 (6 bases). The J call may be in error: the DNA end matches TRBJ2-7 better. CDR1 is SGHNT and CDR2 is YYREEE in the germline V gene (reference sequence). The CDR3 is 16 residues long. CDR3 loop: CASSSHGGLIAYEQYF. As DNA, the CDR3 is TGTGCCAGCAGCTCCCATGGAGGGCTGATAGCCTACGAGCAGTACTTC.